This is a list of T cell receptor beta chains from one sample in a study of T cell changes during pregnancy in multiple sclerosis. Here immunoSEQ multiplex PCR was the method, and the copy in TCRdb shows in-frame clones only, minus some. The data contain about 20,000 clones, about 87% of them singletons. The sample was CD8+ T cells from peripheral blood mononuclear cells, taken in the third trimester of pregnancy. The receptors were gathered from a female donor in good health, enrolled as a control in a pregnancy study. Both conserved end residues are part of each CDR3. The D gene is left open where the match is weak. Size is stated for part of the rows, as once, few or many counts, or as a class when the clone is expanded.

d_call cdr3_length j_call v_call clone_size cdr3_aa cdr3_nt
TRBD2 17 TRBJ2-2 TRBV7-8 - CASSTSLAGVFTGELFF TGTGCCAGCAGCACCTCTCTAGCGGGGGTTTTCACCGGGGAGCTGTTTTTT
TRBD1 16 TRBJ1-4 TRBV7-9 few CASSPQGVWTNEKLFF TGTGCCAGCAGCCCGCAGGGGGTATGGACTAATGAAAAACTGTTTTTT
TRBD1 15 TRBJ1-2 TRBV27 few CASSLSVQGALGYTF TGTGCCAGCAGTTTATCTGTACAGGGGGCGCTTGGCTACACCTTC
TRBD1 14 TRBJ1-6 TRBV6-5 once CASSYEQGGSPLHF TGTGCCAGCAGTTACGAACAGGGGGGCTCACCCCTCCACTTT
TRBD1 20 TRBJ1-2 TRBV23-1 - CASSQPRGGQEGELDYGYTF TGCGCCAGCAGTCAACCCAGAGGGGGACAGGAGGGCGAATTAGACTATGGCTACACCTTC
- 12 TRBJ2-1 TRBV2 - CASQGQYNEQFF TGTGCCAGCCAGGGTCAATACAATGAGCAGTTCTTC
TRBD1 14 TRBJ1-2 TRBV19 - CASSITGATYGYTF TGTGCCAGTAGTATCACAGGGGCTACCTATGGCTACACCTTC
- 18 TRBJ1-3 TRBV30 - CAWSLTLFGDMAGNTIYF TGTGCCTGGAGTTTAACGTTGTTTGGGGACATGGCAGGAAACACCATATATTTT
- 15 TRBJ2-1 TRBV5-6 - CASSFGDFSYNEQFF TGTGCCAGCAGCTTTGGGGACTTCTCCTACAATGAGCAGTTCTTC
TRBD1 14 TRBJ1-4 TRBV4-1 - CASSQGTGSEKLFF TGCGCCAGCAGCCAAGGGACAGGGAGTGAAAAACTGTTTTTT
TRBD2 15 TRBJ2-7 TRBV11-2 - CASSSTSGGAYEQYF TGTGCCAGCAGCTCAACTAGCGGGGGCGCCTACGAGCAGTACTTC
TRBD1 14 TRBJ1-2 TRBV27 - CASGQVKGNYGYTF TGTGCCAGCGGACAGGTTAAAGGCAACTATGGCTACACCTTC
- 16 TRBJ2-1 TRBV6-5 - CASSSTGRAAYNEQFF TGTGCCAGCAGTTCAACAGGGAGGGCCGCCTACAATGAGCAGTTCTTC
- 14 TRBJ1-2 TRBV2 many CASSGWQTNYGYTF TGTGCCAGCAGTGGTTGGCAGACTAACTATGGCTACACCTTC
TRBD1 13 TRBJ2-2 TRBV5-1 - CASSGQGPGELFF TGCGCCAGCAGCGGACAGGGTCCCGGGGAGCTGTTTTTT
TRBD1 15 TRBJ1-1 TRBV11-2 few CASSLGGTGITEAFF TGTGCCAGCAGCTTAGGGGGGACAGGCATCACTGAAGCTTTCTTT
- 14 TRBJ1-1 TRBV29-1 - CSVVILPKGGEAFF TGCAGCGTTGTCATTCTTCCCAAGGGAGGTGAAGCTTTCTTT
- 16 TRBJ2-1 TRBV11-2 - CASSLAPTLSYNEQFF TGTGCCAGCAGCTTAGCTCCTACTCTCTCCTACAATGAGCAGTTCTTC
TRBD1 16 TRBJ2-1 TRBV27 few CASRKLPTGVMDEQFF TGTGCCAGCAGGAAACTGCCGACAGGGGTGATGGATGAGCAGTTCTTC
- 15 TRBJ2-7 TRBV4-1 - CASSPLHWGGYEQYF TGCGCCAGCAGCCCTCTTCATTGGGGCGGCTACGAGCAGTACTTC
- 14 TRBJ2-1 TRBV6-5 - CASTRHGSYNEQFF TGTGCCAGCACCCGACACGGCTCCTACAATGAGCAGTTCTTC
- 16 TRBJ2-3 TRBV10-3 - CAIKTGHLGGTDTQYF TGTGCCATCAAAACGGGACACCTAGGTGGCACAGATACGCAGTATTTT
TRBD1 13 TRBJ2-1 TRBV6-4 medium-sized CASGQGAGGEQFF TGTGCCAGCGGGCAGGGGGCTGGAGGTGAGCAGTTCTTC
- 11 TRBJ2-1 TRBV7-8 - CASTAGNEQFF TGTGCCAGCACCGCCGGCAATGAGCAGTTCTTC
- 12 TRBJ2-7 TRBV2 - CASSDRPYEQYF TGTGCCAGCAGTGACAGGCCCTACGAGCAGTACTTC
TRBD1 14 TRBJ2-7 TRBV27 - CASSSGTGGFEQYF TGTGCCAGCAGCTCCGGGACAGGGGGTTTCGAGCAGTACTTC
TRBD2 20 TRBJ2-1 TRBV23-1 once CASSQSFGGRAARPFNEQFF TGCGCCAGCAGTCAATCCTTCGGCGGGAGGGCCGCCCGCCCTTTTAATGAGCAGTTCTTC
- 12 TRBJ2-7 TRBV10-1 - CASADRGNEQYF TGCGCCAGCGCAGACCGGGGGAACGAGCAGTACTTC
- 16 TRBJ2-1 TRBV2 - CASSEYDYRKAAEQFF TGTGCCAGCAGTGAATACGACTACCGTAAGGCAGCTGAGCAGTTCTTC
- 14 TRBJ1-3 TRBV15 - CATSRDLRSSTIYF TGTGCCACCAGCAGAGACCTCCGATCTAGCACCATATATTTT
- 16 TRBJ2-3 TRBV30 - CAWSVWESTSTDTQYF TGTGCCTGGAGTGTCTGGGAGTCCACTAGCACAGATACGCAGTATTTT
- 16 TRBJ2-1 TRBV4-1 - CASSQEGGAERNEQFF TGCGCCAGCAGCCAAGAGGGGGGGGCTGAGCGCAATGAGCAGTTCTTC
- 12 TRBJ2-2 TRBV30 - CTGLANTGELFF TGTACCGGACTCGCGAACACCGGGGAGCTGTTTTTT
- 14 TRBJ1-1 TRBV7-3 - CASSFSGTNTEAFF TGTGCCAGCAGCTTTTCCGGTACGAACACTGAAGCTTTCTTT
TRBD2 16 TRBJ2-1 TRBV4-1 once CASRPTSVRGYNEQFF TGCGCCAGCAGACCAACTAGCGTCAGAGGCTACAATGAGCAGTTCTTC
TRBD1 18 TRBJ2-7 TRBV7-9 - CASSSRRPGQGRGYEQYF TGTGCCAGCAGCTCACGCCGACCGGGACAGGGCCGAGGCTACGAGCAGTACTTC
TRBD1 18 TRBJ2-2 TRBV9 - CASSVLKDGTGGTGELFF TGTGCCAGCAGCGTCCTTAAGGATGGGACAGGAGGTACCGGGGAGCTGTTTTTT
- 16 TRBJ1-3 TRBV5-1 - CASSLGVGQSGNTIYF TGCGCCAGCAGCTTGGGTGTAGGACAATCTGGAAACACCATATATTTT